Sequencing of this T cell receptor (beta chain) was carried out in a study of Tregs in tolerant kidney transplant recipients. Study as a whole: The nonmyeloablative bone marrow transplants came from related graft donors, with transient mixed chimerism. Study conclusions and caveats: Tregs expanded with activated donor B cells seemed most donor-specific. Some patients' samples used different primers over time, so nucleotide sequences weren't comparable.

As to this clone: Its antigen remains unidentified.

Germline assignment: CDR1 LGHNA and CDR2 YSLEER. The CDR3 length is 14 residues. V was pared by 4 bases and J by 5 bases, with 5 bases of the junction left unmatched. The method was immunoSEQ multiplex PCR; TCRdb's version includes in-frame clones alone and lacks a portion of them. The sample has fewer than 80,000 clones, roughly nine tenths seen once; the top ten hold approximately 0.4%. Unstimulated regulatory T cells (CD4+CD25+CD127-), CD4+CD25- non-regulatory cells, CD4 and CD8 cells were FACS-sorted from thawed PBMCs. This chain joins TRBV4-3 and TRBJ2-1, with 7 bases identical to TRBD1. The sample consisted of CD4+ T cells from blood, taken before the transplant. The sequence derives from a human donor who received a combined kidney and bone marrow transplant. As DNA, the CDR3 is TGCGCCAGCAGCCTCCGGGACAGAAACAATGAGCAGTTCTTC. Encoded protein: CASSLRDRNNEQFF.